Each of the 18 T cell receptor beta chains below was sequenced from the same sample in a study of regulatory T cells in long-lasting Graves disease. Both iRepertoire HTBI primers and Arm-PCR of CDR3 regions were used to build the TCR beta libraries. TCRdb processed the multiplex PCR reads anew with MiXCR; each CDR3 protein has one entry. Among more than 300,000 distinct CDR3 sequences listed, about 17% were seen once. Time point reported: newly diagnosed GD, antithyroid drugs for less than 3 months. With RNA extracted from PBMCs as input, the TCR library was made. This sample also belongs to another study, concerning T cells in Graves' hyperthyroidism and ophthalmopathy.

The sequences come from peripheral blood mononuclear cells (PBMCs), collected at new diagnosis, from a patient treated with antithyroid drugs. The source of these receptors is a woman aged 18-29 years with Graves disease.

On this clonotype itself: The junction does not match germline at one end; this may be a read error. The chain joins TRBV29-1 to TRBJ1-1; TRBD1 aligns across 7 bases. From germline, CDR1 is SQVTM and CDR2 ANQGSEA. The CDR3 is 15 amino acids. Here the CDR3 DNA reads TGCAGCGTTGAGTCTGCGGACAGGATGAACACTGAAACTTTCTTT. It specifies CSVESADRMNTETFF.

This clonotype was observed many times. The V call is TRBV18, the J call TRBJ2-1; TRBD1 matches 7 bases. The CDR3 is 17 amino acids. The V and J ends lost 0 bases and 2 bases, in that order; junction bases with no gene match: 7. CDR1 is KGHSH, CDR2 LQKENI, per germline. CDR3 in DNA: TGTGCCAGCTCACCACCGACTGGGACAGCAACCTACAATGAGCAGTTCTTC. Protein sequence: CASSPPTGTATYNEQFF.

This clonotype was recorded at least ten times. The V call is TRBV20-1, the J call TRBJ2-7, with 15 bases matching TRBD2. V was clipped by 6 bases and J by 4 bases; unmatched bases: 10. Germline CDR1 and CDR2: DFQATT and SNEGSKA (reference sequence). This CDR3 region has 16 residues. This CDR3 is CSASPPGTSGRYEQYF. CDR3 nucleotide sequence: TGCAGTGCCAGTCCCCCCGGGACTAGCGGGAGGTACGAGCAGTACTTC.

This clonotype was recorded at least ten times. The rearrangement joins TRBV20-1 to TRBJ1-5; D call uncertain. CDR3 length: 13 amino acids. Germline V gene lookup returns CDR1 DFQATT and CDR2 SNEGSKA (reference sequence). V was pared by 6 bases and J by 4 bases, with 13 bases between. Written as DNA, the CDR3 is TGCAGTGCGAGGACCCTACAAAATCAGCCCCAGCATTTT. Amino acid sequence: CSARTLQNQPQHF.

In its sample, this clonotype was seen many times. This chain links TRBV7-6 with TRBJ2-1, with a possible D match to TRBD2 (5 bases). Germline-derived CDR1 and CDR2 are SGHVS and FNYEAQ. This CDR3 has 15 residues. Trimming left V 5 bases short and J 6 bases short, with 17 bases between. The CDR3 is CASSRAIEGLNEQFF. The CDR3 DNA sequence: TGTGCCAGCAGCCGAGCAATCGAGGGCCTCAATGAGCAGTTCTTC. Full variable domain (rest looked up from reference TRBV7-6 and TRBJ2-1): GAGVSQSPRYKVTKRGQDVALRCDPISGHVSLYWYRQALGQGPEFLTYFNYEAQQDKSGLPNDRFSAERPEGSISTLTIQRTEQRDSAMYRCASSRAIEGLNEQFFGPGTRLTVL.

A word on this clonotype: Given a much more abundant clone one base away, this may be a read error. The conserved phenylalanine or tryptophan normally closing the CDR3 is absent here, so this likely arose from a read error. DNA for the CDR3: TGTGCCAGCAGTCCCCACGGACAGGGATCCGAGCAGTACCTC. Translation: CASSPHGQGSEQYL. The chain couples TRBV6-1 to TRBJ2-7; 8 bases map to TRBD1. The CDR3 contains 14 residues. Germline CDR1 and CDR2: MNHNS and SASEGT. V gave up 5 bases and J gave up 6 bases; unmatched junction bases: 9.

This clonotype has just a few counts. One end of the junction fails to match germline, which may point to a read error. The rearrangement joins TRBV2 to TRBJ1-5; D is perhaps TRBD1 (5 bases). The CDR3 spans 17 residues. Germline V gives CDR1 SNHLY, CDR2 FYNNEI. CDR3 sequence (DNA): TGTGCCAGCAGTGTCCCCAAAAAGACAGCGCTAAATCGGCCCCAGCATTTT. This codes for CASSVPKKTALNRPQHF.

The chain recombines TRBV27 with TRBJ2-1; 7 bases agree with TRBD1. Looked up from germline, CDR1 is MNHEY and CDR2 is SMNVEV (reference sequence). The junction had 10 bases not matched to a gene; V was cut back by 3 bases and J by 8 bases. The CDR3 is 15 amino acids. CDR3 sequence reads: CASSFFGQVIDEQFF. CDR3 DNA sequence: TGTGCCAGCAGTTTTTTCGGACAGGTTATCGATGAGCAGTTCTTC.

This clonotype has a count of ten or more. The rearrangement uses TRBV15 and TRBJ2-3, with D perhaps TRBD1 (6 bases). The V end was cut by 6 bases, the J end by 1 base, with 17 bases between. The CDR3 sequence is 16 residues long. CDR1 is LNHNV and CDR2 is YYDKDF in the germline V gene (reference sequence). CDR3 sequence (DNA): TGTGCCACCAGTACAGCCCAGGGGTTTGGCACAGATACGCAGTATTTT. This gives the protein CATSTAQGFGTDTQYF.

The table lists this clonotype with a few counts. The gene calls are TRBV6-2 or TRBV6-3 and TRBJ1-3; D unclear. CDR1 MNHEY and CDR2 SVGEGT come from the germline V gene. Trimming pared 6 bases from V and 8 bases from J, leaving 17 bases between. The CDR3 covers 14 residues. The CDR3 region is CASRPFPERDTIYF. The CDR3, as DNA: TGTGCCAGCAGACCGTTCCCCGAGCGGGACACCATATATTTT.

There are many counts of this clonotype. The rearrangement uses TRBV11-3 and TRBJ2-1, with 8 bases identical to TRBD2. CDR1 and CDR2 from the germline V gene are SGHNT and YENEEA. CDR3 length equals 16 residues. V shed 2 bases and J 3 bases; nucleotides not matched to a gene: 6. The DNA for the CDR3 is TGTGCCAGCAGCTTAACCGGGACTAGTTTCTACAATGAGCAGTTCTTC. This translates into CASSLTGTSFYNEQFF. Supplemented by reference TRBV11-3 and TRBJ2-1, the full variable domain reads EAGVVQSPRYKIIEKKQPVAFWCNPISGHNTLYWYLQNLGQGPELLIRYENEEAVDDSQLPKDRFSAERLKGVDSTLKIQPAELGDSAVYLCASSLTGTSFYNEQFFGPGTRLTVL.

This clonotype was recorded many times. The V call is TRBV11-2, the J call TRBJ1-5; TRBD1 might be the D (5 bases). The CDR3 is 15 amino acids. The V gene lost 1 base and the J gene lost 4 bases, with 11 bases spanning the gap. Per germline, CDR1 SGHAT and CDR2 FQNNGV. The CDR3 nucleotides read TGTGCCAGCAGCTTAGGGTACCAGGGAAATCAGCCCCAGCATTTT. It is translated as CASSLGYQGNQPQHF.

This clonotype showed up many times. The chain is built from TRBV5-1 and TRBJ1-1; D perhaps matches TRBD1 (5 bases). V lost 10 bases and J 2 bases, leaving 24 bases between the germline ends. CDR1 is SGHRS, CDR2 YFSETQ, per germline. The CDR3 loop spans 16 amino acids. The CDR3 coding sequence is TGCGCCCCAAGGGGAGGGGCCCACTCCAGTAACACTGAAGCTTTCTTT. Its translation: CAPRGGAHSSNTEAFF.

V gene TRBV27 combines with J gene TRBJ2-7; a possible D gene is TRBD1 (8 bases). V lost 6 bases, J lost 5 bases, and 20 bases lay in between. Germline CDR1 MNHEY, CDR2 SMNVEV (reference sequence). The CDR3 length is 15 residues. The CDR3 nucleotides are TGTGCCAGCAGCCACGGACAGGGAGGGTCCAACGAGCAGTACTTC. Translating gives CASSHGQGGSNEQYF.

This clonotype was seen a handful of times. This chain connects TRBV29-1 to TRBJ1-2; TRBD1 aligns across 8 bases. The CDR3 totals 14 residues. The ends lost 4 bases at V and 1 base at J; junction bases unmatched: 5. Looked up from germline, CDR1 is SQVTM and CDR2 is ANQGSEA. CDR3 amino acids: CSVVGTGDNYGYTF. The CDR3 DNA reads as TGCAGCGTTGTAGGGACAGGAGATAACTATGGCTACACCTTC.

As DNA, the CDR3 is TGTGCCAGCAGCGACCCCCCGGATACGCAGTATTTT. It codes for CASSDPPDTQYF. This rearrangement joins TRBV11-3 to TRBJ2-3, with no clear D. Trimming removed 5 bases at V and 6 bases at J, with 9 bases between. The CDR3 length is 12 residues. In germline, CDR1 is SGHNT, CDR2 YENEEA.

This clonotype appeared many times. As DNA, the CDR3 is TGCAGCGTTGTCGGGGCGCGGACTGAAGCTTTCTTT. This gives the protein CSVVGARTEAFF. The rearrangement uses TRBV29-1 and TRBJ1-1, with D perhaps matching TRBD1 (5 bases). Deletions cut 4 bases from V and 5 bases from J, with 11 bases between. CDR1 is SQVTM, CDR2 ANQGSEA, per germline. This CDR3 contains 12 residues. Complete variable domain (other parts from reference TRBV29-1 and TRBJ1-1): SAVISQKPSRDICQRGTSLTIQCQVDSQVTMMFWYRQQPGQSLTLIATANQGSEATYESGFVIDKFPISRPNLTFSTLTVSNMSPEDSSIYLCSVVGARTEAFFGQGTRLTVV.

This sequence joins TRBV29-1 and TRBJ2-1, with TRBD2 matching 13 bases. Germline CDR1 and CDR2: SQVTM and ANQGSEA. V lost 6 bases and J lost 5; bases outside the gene matches: 1. CDR3 size: 13 residues. CDR3 residues: CSVGLAGNNEQFF. The CDR3, as DNA: TGCAGCGTGGGACTAGCGGGGAACAATGAGCAGTTCTTC.